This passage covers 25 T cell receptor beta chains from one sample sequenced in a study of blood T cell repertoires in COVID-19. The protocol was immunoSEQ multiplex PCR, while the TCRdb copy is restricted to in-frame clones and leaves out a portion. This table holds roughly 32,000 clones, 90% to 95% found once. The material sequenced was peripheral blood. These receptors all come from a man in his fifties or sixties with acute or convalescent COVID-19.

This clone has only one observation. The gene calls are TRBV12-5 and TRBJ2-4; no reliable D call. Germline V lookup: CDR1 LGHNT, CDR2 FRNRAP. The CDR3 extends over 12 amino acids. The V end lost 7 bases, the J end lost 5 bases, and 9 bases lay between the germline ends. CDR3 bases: TGTGCTAGTGCGGGTAGGCAAAACATTCAGTACTTC. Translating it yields CASAGRQNIQYF.

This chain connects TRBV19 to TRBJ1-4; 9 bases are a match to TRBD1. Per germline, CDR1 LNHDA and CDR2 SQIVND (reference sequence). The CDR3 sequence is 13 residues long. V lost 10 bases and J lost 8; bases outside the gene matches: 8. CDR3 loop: CATHRTGEEKLFF. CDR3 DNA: TGTGCCACCCATCGGACAGGGGAGGAAAAACTGTTTTTT.

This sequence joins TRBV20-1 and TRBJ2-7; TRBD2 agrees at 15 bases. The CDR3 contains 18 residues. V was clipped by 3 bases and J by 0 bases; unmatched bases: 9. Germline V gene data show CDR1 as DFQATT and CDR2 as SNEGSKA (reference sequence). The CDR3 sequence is CSASGTSGRLSSSYEQYF. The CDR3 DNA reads TGCAGTGCTAGTGGGACTAGCGGGAGGTTATCCAGCTCCTACGAGCAGTACTTC.

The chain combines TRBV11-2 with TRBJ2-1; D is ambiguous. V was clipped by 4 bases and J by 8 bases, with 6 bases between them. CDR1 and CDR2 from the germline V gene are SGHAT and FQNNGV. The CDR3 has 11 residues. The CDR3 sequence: CASSSPYEQFF. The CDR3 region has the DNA TGTGCCAGCAGCTCCCCTTATGAGCAGTTCTTC.

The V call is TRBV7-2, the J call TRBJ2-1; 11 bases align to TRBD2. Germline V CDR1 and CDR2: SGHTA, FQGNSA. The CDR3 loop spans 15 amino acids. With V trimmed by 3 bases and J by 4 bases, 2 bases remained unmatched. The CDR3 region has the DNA TGTGCCAGCAGCTTTACTAGCGGGAGTTACAATGAGCAGTTCTTC. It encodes CASSFTSGSYNEQFF. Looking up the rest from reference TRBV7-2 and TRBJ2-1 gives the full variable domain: GAGVSQSPSNKVTEKGKDVELRCDPISGHTALYWYRQSLGQGLEFLIYFQGNSAPDKSGLPSDRFSAERTGGSVSTLTIQRTQQEDSAVYLCASSFTSGSYNEQFFGPGTRLTVL.

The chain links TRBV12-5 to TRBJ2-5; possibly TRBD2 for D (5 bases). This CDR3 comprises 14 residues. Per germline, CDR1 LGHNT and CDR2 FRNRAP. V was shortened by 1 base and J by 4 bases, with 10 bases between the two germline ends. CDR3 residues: CASGLAVGIETQYF. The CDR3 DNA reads TGTGCTAGTGGTTTGGCCGTCGGGATAGAGACCCAGTACTTC.

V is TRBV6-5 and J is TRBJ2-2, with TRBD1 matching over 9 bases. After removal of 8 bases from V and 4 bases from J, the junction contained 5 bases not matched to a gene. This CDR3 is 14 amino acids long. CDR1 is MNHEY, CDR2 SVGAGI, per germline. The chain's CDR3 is CASRGTGTTGELFF. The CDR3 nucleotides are TGTGCCAGCCGAGGGACAGGGACCACCGGGGAGCTGTTTTTT.

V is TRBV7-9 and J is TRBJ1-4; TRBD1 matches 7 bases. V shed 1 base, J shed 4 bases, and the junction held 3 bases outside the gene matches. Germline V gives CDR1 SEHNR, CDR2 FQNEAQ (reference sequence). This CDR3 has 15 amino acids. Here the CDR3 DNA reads TGTGCCAGCAGCTTAGAAGGGGGCCGTAATGAAAAACTGTTTTTT. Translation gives CASSLEGGRNEKLFF.

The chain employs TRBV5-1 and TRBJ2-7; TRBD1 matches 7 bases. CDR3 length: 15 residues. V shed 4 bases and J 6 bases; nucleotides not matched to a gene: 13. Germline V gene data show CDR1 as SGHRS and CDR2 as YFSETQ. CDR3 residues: CASSAQYRGTAEQYV. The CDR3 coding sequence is TGCGCCAGCAGCGCTCAATACAGGGGTACGGCCGAGCAGTACGTC.

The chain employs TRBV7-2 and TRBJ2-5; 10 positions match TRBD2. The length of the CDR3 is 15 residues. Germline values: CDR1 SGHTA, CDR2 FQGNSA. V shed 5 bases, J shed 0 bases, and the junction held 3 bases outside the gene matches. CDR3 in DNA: TGTGCCAGCAGCCGGACTAGCGGATACCAAGAGACCCAGTACTTC. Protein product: CASSRTSGYQETQYF.

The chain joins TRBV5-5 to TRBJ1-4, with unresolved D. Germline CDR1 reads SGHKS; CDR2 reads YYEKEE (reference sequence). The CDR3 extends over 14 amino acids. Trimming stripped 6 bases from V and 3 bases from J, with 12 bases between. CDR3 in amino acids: CASTARRANEKLFF. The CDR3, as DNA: TGTGCCAGCACCGCCAGGAGGGCTAATGAAAAACTGTTTTTT.

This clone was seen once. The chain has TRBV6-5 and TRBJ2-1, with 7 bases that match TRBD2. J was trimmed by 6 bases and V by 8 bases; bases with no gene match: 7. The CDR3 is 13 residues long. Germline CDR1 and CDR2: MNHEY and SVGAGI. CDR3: CASRIGGSNEQFF. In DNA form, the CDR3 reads TGTGCCAGCCGTATCGGGGGGTCCAATGAGCAGTTCTTC.

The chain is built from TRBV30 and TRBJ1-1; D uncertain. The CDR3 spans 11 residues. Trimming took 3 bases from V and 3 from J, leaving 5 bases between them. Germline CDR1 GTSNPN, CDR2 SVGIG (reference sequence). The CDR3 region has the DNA TGTGCCTGGAGGAGAGACACTGAAGCTTTCTTT. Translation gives CAWRRDTEAFF.

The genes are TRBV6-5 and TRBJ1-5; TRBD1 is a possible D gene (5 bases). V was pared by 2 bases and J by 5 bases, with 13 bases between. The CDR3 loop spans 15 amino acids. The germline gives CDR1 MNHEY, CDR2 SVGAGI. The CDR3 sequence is CASSYTGGVDQPQHF. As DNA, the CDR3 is TGTGCCAGCAGTTACACGGGAGGGGTGGATCAGCCCCAGCATTTT.

The CDR3 coding sequence is TGTGCCAGCAGCCAATCGGGCATACAGAATTCACCCCTCCACTTT. It is translated as CASSQSGIQNSPLHF. V and J are TRBV16 and TRBJ1-6, with D hard to call. The CDR3 loop spans 15 amino acids. Deletions cut 0 bases from V and 7 bases from J, with 10 bases between. Germline CDR1 and CDR2: KGHSY and FQNENV.

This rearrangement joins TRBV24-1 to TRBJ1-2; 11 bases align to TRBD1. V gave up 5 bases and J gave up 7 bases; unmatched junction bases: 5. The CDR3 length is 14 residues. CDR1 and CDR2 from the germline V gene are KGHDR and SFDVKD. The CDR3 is CATSVGTGGSGYTF. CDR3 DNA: TGTGCCACCAGTGTCGGGACAGGGGGATCTGGCTACACCTTC.

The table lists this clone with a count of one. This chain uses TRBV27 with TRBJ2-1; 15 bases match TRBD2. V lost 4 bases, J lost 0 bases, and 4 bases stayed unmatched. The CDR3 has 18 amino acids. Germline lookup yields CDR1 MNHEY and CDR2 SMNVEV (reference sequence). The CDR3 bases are TGTGCCAGCAGTTCGGGACTAGCGGGAGGCAGCTCCTACAATGAGCAGTTCTTC. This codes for CASSSGLAGGSSYNEQFF.

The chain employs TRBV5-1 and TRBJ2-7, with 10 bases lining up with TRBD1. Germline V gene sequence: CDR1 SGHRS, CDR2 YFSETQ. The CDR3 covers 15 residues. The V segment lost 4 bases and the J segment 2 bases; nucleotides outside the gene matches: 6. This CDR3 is CASSRGTGEPYEQYV. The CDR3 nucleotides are TGCGCCAGCAGCCGCGGGACAGGGGAACCCTACGAGCAGTACGTC.

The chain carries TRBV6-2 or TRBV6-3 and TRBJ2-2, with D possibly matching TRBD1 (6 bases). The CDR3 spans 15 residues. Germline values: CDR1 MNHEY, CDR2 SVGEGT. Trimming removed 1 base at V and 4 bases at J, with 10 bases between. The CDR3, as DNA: TGTGCCAGCAGTTACTTACAGGGTGGCACCGGGGAGCTGTTTTTT. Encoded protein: CASSYLQGGTGELFF.

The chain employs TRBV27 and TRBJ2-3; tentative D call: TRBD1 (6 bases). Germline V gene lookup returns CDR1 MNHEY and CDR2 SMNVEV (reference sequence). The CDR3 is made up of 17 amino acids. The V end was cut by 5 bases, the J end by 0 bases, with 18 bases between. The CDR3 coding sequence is TGTGCCAGCAGTCTCAAAACAGGGTTCCCTAGCACAGATACGCAGTATTTT. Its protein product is CASSLKTGFPSTDTQYF.

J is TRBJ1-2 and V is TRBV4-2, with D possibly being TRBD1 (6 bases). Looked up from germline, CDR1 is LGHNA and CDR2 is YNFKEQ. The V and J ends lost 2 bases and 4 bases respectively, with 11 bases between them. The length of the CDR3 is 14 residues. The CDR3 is CASSQITGLYGYTF. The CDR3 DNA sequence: TGTGCCAGCAGCCAAATAACAGGGCTCTATGGCTACACCTTC.

This CDR3 reads CASSAELAGGPGEQFF. CDR3 sequence (DNA): TGTGCCAGTAGTGCAGAACTAGCGGGAGGGCCGGGTGAGCAGTTCTTC. The chain links TRBV19 to TRBJ2-1, with 13 bases fitting TRBD2. Germline CDR1 LNHDA, CDR2 SQIVND (reference sequence). J lost 9 bases, V lost 5 bases, and 10 bases had no gene match. This CDR3 is 16 amino acids long.

As DNA, the CDR3 is TGTGCCAGCAGCTTAGTAGAGGATCTGCGCCTCAGTGGCTACACCTTC. Its protein product is CASSLVEDLRLSGYTF. The chain recombines TRBV7-8 with TRBJ1-2; no reliable D call. Germline CDR1 is SGHVS and CDR2 is FQNEAQ. The CDR3 contains 16 residues. Deletions cut 1 base from V and 7 bases from J, with 19 bases between.

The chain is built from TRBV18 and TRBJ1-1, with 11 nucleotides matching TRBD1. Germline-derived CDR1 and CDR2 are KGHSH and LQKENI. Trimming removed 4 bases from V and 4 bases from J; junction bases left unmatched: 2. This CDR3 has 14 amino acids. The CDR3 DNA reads TGTGCCAGCTCACGGGGACAGGGGGGCACTGAAGCTTTCTTT. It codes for CASSRGQGGTEAFF.

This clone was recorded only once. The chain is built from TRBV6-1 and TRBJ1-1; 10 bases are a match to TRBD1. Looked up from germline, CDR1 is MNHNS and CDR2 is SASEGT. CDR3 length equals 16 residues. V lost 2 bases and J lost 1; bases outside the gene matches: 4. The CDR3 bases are TGTGCCAGCAGTGAATGGGACAGGGGACAGAACACTGAAGCTTTCTTT. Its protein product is CASSEWDRGQNTEAFF.